Listed here is a single T cell receptor (beta chain). What it binds is unknown. Relative to the germline gene, one junction end is altered; a read error may explain this. The library came from three nested PCR rounds adapted from ARM-PCR protocols. Each CDR3 protein gets one entry after TCRdb re-called the multiplex PCR reads with MiXCR. The sample has roughly 140,000 distinct CDR3 sequences, roughly 70% seen once. The template was RNA from unsorted bulk tissue. The data derive from a study of tumor and adjacent non-tumor tissue in lung cancer. Turning to the study itself: The patients, approximately 9 men and roughly 5 women, were about 31 to 76 with stage I to III disease. Study-wide results and caveats: Top 100 clones took a larger repertoire share in normal lung.

There are 16 residues in the CDR3. Germline CDR1 and CDR2: SGHNT and YYREEE (reference sequence). The sequence was obtained from a man aged 60-69 years with small cell lung cancer. This chain links TRBV5-4 with TRBJ1-2, with D maybe TRBD1 (5 bases). The sample taken for sequencing was lung tumor tissue. The CDR3 here is CAGNPGTISTNYGYAF. In DNA, the CDR3 is TGTGCCGGCAATCCTGGGACGATAAGCACTAACTATGGCTACGCCTTC.